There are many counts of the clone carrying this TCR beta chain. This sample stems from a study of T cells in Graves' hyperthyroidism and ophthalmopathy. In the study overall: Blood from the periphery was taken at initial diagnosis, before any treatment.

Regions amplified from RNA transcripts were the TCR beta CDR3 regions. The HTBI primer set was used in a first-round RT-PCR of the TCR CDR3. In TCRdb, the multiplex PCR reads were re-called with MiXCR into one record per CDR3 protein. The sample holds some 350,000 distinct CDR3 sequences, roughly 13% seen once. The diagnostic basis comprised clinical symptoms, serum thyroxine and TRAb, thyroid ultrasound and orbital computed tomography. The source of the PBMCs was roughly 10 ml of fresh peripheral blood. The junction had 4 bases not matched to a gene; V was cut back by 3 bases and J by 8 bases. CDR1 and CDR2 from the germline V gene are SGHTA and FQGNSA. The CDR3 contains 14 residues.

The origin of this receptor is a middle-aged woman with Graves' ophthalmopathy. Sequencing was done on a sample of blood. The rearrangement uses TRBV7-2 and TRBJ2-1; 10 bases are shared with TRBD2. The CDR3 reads CASSFSSGSYEQFF. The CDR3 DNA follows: TGTGCCAGCAGCTTTTCTAGCGGGAGTTATGAGCAGTTCTTC.